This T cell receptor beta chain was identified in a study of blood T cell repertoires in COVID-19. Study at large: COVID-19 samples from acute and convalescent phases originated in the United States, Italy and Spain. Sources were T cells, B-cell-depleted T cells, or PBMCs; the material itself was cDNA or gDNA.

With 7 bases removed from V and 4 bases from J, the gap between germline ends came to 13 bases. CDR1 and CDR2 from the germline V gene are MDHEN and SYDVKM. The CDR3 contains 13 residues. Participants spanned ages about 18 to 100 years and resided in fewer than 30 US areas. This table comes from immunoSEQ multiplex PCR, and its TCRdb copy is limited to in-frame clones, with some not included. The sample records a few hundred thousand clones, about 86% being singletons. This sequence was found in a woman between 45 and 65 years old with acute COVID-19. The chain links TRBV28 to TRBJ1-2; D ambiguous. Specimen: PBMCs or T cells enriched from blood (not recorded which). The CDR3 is CASTLNAIYGYTF. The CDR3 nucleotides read TGTGCCAGCACCCTAAACGCAATCTATGGCTACACCTTC.